The clone carrying this T cell receptor beta chain appeared many times. Antigen specificity is unknown. The sample belongs to a study of metastatic and nonmetastatic thyroid tumors. Background on the study: Across peripheral blood and tumor or nodule tissue samples taken from malignant and benign thyroid patients, the repertoires were compared with one another. Regarding the study as a whole: Significantly higher TCR beta diversity was reportedly seen in malignant thyroid tumors than benign nodules, in blood and tumor.

In the original processing: A distant-metastasis classifier for papillary thyroid cancer was built using CDR3 differences across clinicopathological groups. Through MiXCR, TCRdb re-clonotyped the PCR reads. For this entry, the V and J calls and clone size follow TCRdb and not the study's own pipeline. Altogether approximately 90,000 clones are present, roughly an eighth being singletons, with the ten largest covering around 11%. Per germline, CDR1 ENHRY and CDR2 SYGVKD. The CDR3 sequence is 15 residues long. After removal of 2 bases from V and 7 bases from J, the junction contained 7 bases not matched to a gene. Patients had received no treatment of any kind before thyroid surgery.

V usage is TRBV10-3 and J usage is TRBJ2-1, with 8 bases that match TRBD1. Sequences were obtained from blood. This TCR came from a female donor with papillary thyroid cancer or a benign thyroid nodule (not recorded which). Some clones in this sample may be carry-over from other donors' samples. The DNA for the CDR3 is TGTGCCATCAGTGAGCGGACAGGGCCCTCGAATGAGCAGTTCTTC. As protein: CAISERTGPSNEQFF.